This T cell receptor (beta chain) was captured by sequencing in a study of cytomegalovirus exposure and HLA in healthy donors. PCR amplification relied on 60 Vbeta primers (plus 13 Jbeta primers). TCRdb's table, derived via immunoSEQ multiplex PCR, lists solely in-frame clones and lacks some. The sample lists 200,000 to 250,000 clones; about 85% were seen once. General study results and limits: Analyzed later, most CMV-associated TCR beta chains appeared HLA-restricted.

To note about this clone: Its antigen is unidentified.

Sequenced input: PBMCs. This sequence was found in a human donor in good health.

The CDR3 bases are TGTGCCAGCAGCATACTTCTGGCGGGAGCACGGGCCCAAAGGACAGATACGCAGTATTTT. The encoded protein is CASSILLAGARAQRTDTQYF. The J gene is TRBJ2-3, the V gene TRBV5-4; 7 bases map to TRBD2. The trim removed 4 bases at V and 3 bases at J, leaving 23 bases unmatched. This CDR3 is built from 20 residues. CDR1 is SGHNT, CDR2 YYREEE, per germline (reference sequence).